The clone carrying this TCR beta chain was picked up many times. V lost 2 bases to trimming and J lost 1 base, with 11 bases between them. Germline-derived CDR1 and CDR2 are LNHNV and YYDKDF (reference sequence). The CDR3 sequence is 15 residues long. The source of the sample is a study of identical twins. TCRdb recomputed calls from the 5' RACE reads with MiXCR, one row per CDR3 protein. The table includes about 890,000 distinct CDR3 sequences, about 12% detected once. In addition, the sample was reused for a study of yellow fever vaccine responses in identical twins.

The V call is TRBV15, the J call TRBJ1-1; D possibly corresponds to TRBD1 (5 bases). The source is a woman under 30 in good health. Material: PBMCs. In DNA form, the CDR3 reads TGTGCCACCAGCAGACCCTACGACAGGAACACTGAAGCTTTCTTT. It yields the protein CATSRPYDRNTEAFF.